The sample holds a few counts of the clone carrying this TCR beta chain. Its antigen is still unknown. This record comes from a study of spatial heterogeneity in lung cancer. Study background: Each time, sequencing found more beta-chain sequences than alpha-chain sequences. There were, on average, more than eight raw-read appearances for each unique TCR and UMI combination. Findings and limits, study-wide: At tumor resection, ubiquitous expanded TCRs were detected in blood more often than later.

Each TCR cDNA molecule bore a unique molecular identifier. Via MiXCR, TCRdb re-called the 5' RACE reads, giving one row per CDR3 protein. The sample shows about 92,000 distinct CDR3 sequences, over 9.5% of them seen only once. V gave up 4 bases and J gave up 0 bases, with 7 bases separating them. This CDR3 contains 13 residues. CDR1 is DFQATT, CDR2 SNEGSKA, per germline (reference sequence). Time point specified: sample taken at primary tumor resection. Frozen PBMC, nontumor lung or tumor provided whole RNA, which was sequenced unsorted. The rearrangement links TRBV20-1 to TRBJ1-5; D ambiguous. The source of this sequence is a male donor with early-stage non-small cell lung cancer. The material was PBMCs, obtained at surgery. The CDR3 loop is CSATVLSNQPQHF. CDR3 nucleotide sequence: TGCAGTGCTACGGTCCTTAGCAATCAGCCCCAGCATTTT.